Presented here are 2 T cell receptor beta chains from one specimen sequenced in a study of blood T cells in healthy people across ages. For the second PCR, which ran for about 6 to 11 cycles, a sample-barcoded 5' primer and a J-beta primer mix were used. TCRdb processed the 5' RACE reads anew with MiXCR; each CDR3 protein has one entry. The table includes 800,000 to 950,000 distinct CDR3 sequences, around 36% detected once. Material: blood. The receptor source for this set is a man between 18 and 29 years old in good health.

This clonotype was seen a handful of times. The chain recombines TRBV2 with TRBJ1-5; 8 bases fit TRBD1. This CDR3 region has 15 residues. Germline CDR1 and CDR2: SNHLY and FYNNEI. After removal of 6 bases from V and 6 bases from J, the junction contained 10 bases not matched to a gene. Here the CDR3 DNA reads TGTGCCAGCAGCCCCCGGACAGGGATAGGTCAGCCCCAGCATTTT. Amino acid sequence: CASSPRTGIGQPQHF. Supplemented by reference TRBV2 and TRBJ1-5, the full variable domain reads EPEVTQTPSHQVTQMGQEVILRCVPISNHLYFYWYRQILGQKVEFLVSFYNNEISEKSEIFDDQFSVERPDGSNFTLKIRSTKLEDSAMYFCASSPRTGIGQPQHFGDGTRLSIL.

This clonotype was seen a handful of times. V usage is TRBV6-5 and J usage is TRBJ1-1, with D perhaps matching TRBD1 (6 bases). The germline V gene has CDR1 MNHEY and CDR2 SVGAGI. V was pared by 6 bases and J by 6 bases, with 17 bases between. CDR3 length: 14 amino acids. CDR3 DNA sequence: TGTGCCAGCAGAGACGGGGGGCTTGTGCCTGAAGCTTTCTTT. Protein sequence: CASRDGGLVPEAFF.